The clone carrying this TCR beta chain appeared once. This sample is part of a study of monozygotic twins with cystic fibrosis. Profiling relied on immunoSEQ multiplex PCR, and the TCRdb table lists in-frame clones only, not all of them. Here the sample spans about 17,000 clones, around 97% being singletons. This CDR3 spans 13 amino acids. Trimming cost V 5 bases and J 5 bases, with 12 bases left between them. Germline V gives CDR1 PRHDT, CDR2 FYEKMQ (reference sequence). What was sequenced was blood. The receptor comes from a girl aged 2-10 years with cystic fibrosis. The J gene is TRBJ2-5, the V gene TRBV13, with D hard to call. The CDR3 coding sequence is TGTGCCAGCAGCGCACGACTGGAGGAGACCCAGTACTTC. Translating it yields CASSARLEETQYF. The whole variable domain, filled in from reference TRBV13 and TRBJ2-5, reads AAGVIQSPRHLIKEKRETATLKCYPIPRHDTVYWYQQGPGQDPQFLISFYEKMQSDKGSIPDRFSAQQFSDYHSELNMSSLELGDSALYFCASSARLEETQYFGPGTRLLVL.